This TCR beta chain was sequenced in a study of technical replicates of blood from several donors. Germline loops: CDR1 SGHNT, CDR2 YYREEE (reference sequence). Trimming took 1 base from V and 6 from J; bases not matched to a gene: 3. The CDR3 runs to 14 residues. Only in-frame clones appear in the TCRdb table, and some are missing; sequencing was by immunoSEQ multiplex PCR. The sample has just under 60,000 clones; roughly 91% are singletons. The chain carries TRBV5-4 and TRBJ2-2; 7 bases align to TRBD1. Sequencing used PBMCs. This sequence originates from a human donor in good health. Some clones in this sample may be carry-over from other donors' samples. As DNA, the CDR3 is TGTGCCAGCAGCTTGAAAGGGGGCGCCGGGGAGCTGTTTTTT. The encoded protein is CASSLKGGAGELFF.